This paragraph covers one T cell receptor beta chain sequence. The antigen remains unidentified. Reverse transcription of extracted RNA yielded cDNA, which provided the sequencing template. The protocol was immunoSEQ multiplex PCR, while the TCRdb copy is restricted to in-frame clones and leaves out a portion. The sample lists under 200,000 clones, around 59% seen once, with 14% in the top ten. This CDR3 region has 14 residues. Trimming removed 4 bases at V and 3 bases at J, with 12 bases between. Germline CDR1 and CDR2: ENHRY and SYGVKD. Treatment reported: oral pan-JAK inhibitor, 5-10 mg twice daily. This sample was taken from a study of CD8+ T cells in alopecia areata. Study-level findings and limits: Clonality was higher in lesional than normal scalp, especially in alopecia totalis/universalis.

This clonotype was sampled from a human donor with alopecia areata. The source material was CD4+ T cells sorted from blood, sampled at week 24, from a patient treated with tofacitinib. The chain has TRBV10-3 and TRBJ1-1, with D possibly TRBD1 on 5 matching bases. CDR3 residues: CAISATGFDTEAFF. The CDR3 DNA is TGTGCCATCAGTGCCACAGGTTTTGACACTGAAGCTTTCTTT.